The clone carrying this TCR beta chain occurred many times. TCR beta CDR3 sequences were amplified from RNA transcripts. During a first-round RT-PCR of the TCR CDR3, the HTBI primer set was used. One entry per CDR3 protein results from TCRdb running MiXCR on the multiplex PCR reads. This sample has around 440,000 distinct CDR3 sequences, with more than 15% found just once. Per germline, CDR1 DFQATT and CDR2 SNEGSKA (reference sequence). The CDR3 loop spans 17 amino acids. The V and J ends lost 1 base and 0 bases respectively, with 17 bases between them. This specimen belongs to a study of T cells in Graves' hyperthyroidism and ophthalmopathy.

The source material was blood. The source is a woman aged 18-29 years with Graves' hyperthyroidism. This rearrangement joins TRBV20-1 to TRBJ2-3; D perhaps matches TRBD1 (5 bases). CDR3: CSARVLGRAFSTDTQYF. The CDR3 bases are TGCAGTGCTAGAGTCCTCGGCAGGGCATTTAGCACAGATACGCAGTATTTT.